The present TCR beta chain was sequenced within a study of shared clonotypes between healthy human individuals (dated by TCRdb to 2020 to 2022). Regarding the complete study: The cohort comprised a couple of women and three men aged 18 to 49 years. For each donor, three plates each were used for CD4 naive and CD4 memory, two plates were used for CD8 naive, and one plate was used for CD8 memory. To estimate repertoire size and how much clonotypes are shared between individuals, the study performed deep sequencing of blood TCR repertoires from a few healthy adults. To increase sequencing depth and limit assay-specific biases, TCR repertoire library preparation and sequencing were carried out by different laboratories using diverse techniques. Leukapheresis yielded between about 0.94 and 8.9 billion PBMCs per donor. The paper as a whole reports these results and caveats: When a handful of donors were compared, the shared fraction of clonotypes was around 5% for naive CD4, around 3.6% for naive CD8, 2% to 2.5% for memory CD4, and around 0.4% for memory CD8. Compared with non-shared clonotypes, the clonotypes found in all four sorted-subset donors had higher generation probabilities. Rarefaction of sorted-subset datasets indicated incomplete sequencing despite the large sequencing depth. Sampling was restricted to blood, and TCR repertoires in tissues likely differ from the TCR repertoires found in blood. Based on pairwise subsampling, the degree of clonotype sharing among donors was expected to be affected by sequencing depth. The genetic and exposure-history diversity represented was limited by the small number of donors. Naive subsets generally had larger estimated clonotype richness than memory subsets did.

The donors were healthy, HIV-negative adults who had no recently reported acute infections or vaccinations. Only Caucasian adults living in Nashville, Tennessee, USA were represented among the donors. CD4+ T cells were enriched through magnetic negative selection, after which naive cells were positively selected on CD45RA and the remaining negative fraction served as the memory subset. Blood was collected by leukapheresis, and PBMCs were isolated by Ficoll-Histopaque density gradient centrifugation and then cryopreserved in liquid nitrogen vapor phase. Analytical flow cytometry was used to check the purity and quantity of every magnetically sorted T cell population. Genomic DNA was isolated from each sorted fraction and quantified by UV absorbance on a Nanodrop 2000c. TCR CDR3 regions were amplified from genomic DNA by multiplex PCR using the deep immunoSEQ assay. Extracted genomic DNA from each cell subset was distributed evenly across all wells of several immunoSEQ 96-well plates, and each plate was treated as a replicate. For sorted subsets, 150 to 200 ng genomic DNA, equal to 25,000 to 35,000 T cell genomes, was loaded into each replicate PCR. Purified libraries were quantified with a Qubit 3.0 fluorometer, sized on a Bioanalyzer 2100, and re-quantified with the KAPA Library Quantification kit. Every immunoSEQ 96-well plate was sequenced on a dedicated single-read 150-cycle Illumina NextSeq 550 flow cell. As for how the authors treated the data: Because the immunoSEQ output included only junctional sequences and no quality scores, the filtering could not be the same as the filtering used for full-length reads. To assign V/J genes and CDR3, sequences were annotated against IMGT germline references using PyIR, a Python wrapper for IgBLAST v1.9. Reads with weak V/J assignments (E-value above 1e-6), missing CDR3, stop codons, out-of-frame junctions, or ambiguous translated residues were removed. V3J clonotypes were defined as sequences sharing an identical inferred V gene, J gene, and CDR3 amino acid sequence. To compute the percentage overlap between repertoires, the number of shared unique clonotypes was divided by the size of the smaller repertoire. Three approaches were used to assess repertoire richness: RTK rarefaction, the Chao1 estimator, and Recon v2.1 estimates of unobserved clonotypes. For all TCRbeta clonotypes obtained by the gDNA method from a handful of donors, generation probabilities were computed with OLGA. This is the immuneACCESS table as TCRdb keeps it, with only in-frame sequences that have V and J called. A part of the clones is gone; compared with another copy, unresolved V genes explain less than half, and the rest is unexplained. The V and J calls and clone size are taken from that table; D and trimming were inferred from the DNA. The sample table holds roughly 2,500,000 clones, of which approximately 93% were seen once. The top ten clones comprise approximately 0.37% of the sample.

Reading from cysteine to phenylalanine, the CDR3 counts 16 amino acids. Here the CDR3 DNA is all that survives: 48 bases in frame from base 1. The junction shows trimming of 1 base on V and 3 bases on J, and the gene matches do not reach 3 bases of it. CDR1 LGHNA and CDR2 YNFKEQ are derived from the germline V gene. Of note for this clone: Its target antigen remains unknown. One base away there is no much larger clone; base qualities are not given.

The receptor's source is a man aged 18 to 30 in good health. Some clones in this sample may be carry-over from other donors' samples. The sequence joins TRBV4-2 to TRBJ2-1, with TRBD1 matching 10 junction bases. The source material was naive CD4+ T cells from PBMCs. What the cell subset or site label conveys for this sample: CD45RA+ positively selected. The sequence in DNA is TGTGCCAGCAGCCAAGGGACAGGGGGAAACTACAATGAGCAGTTCTTC. It is translated as CASSQGTGGNYNEQFF.